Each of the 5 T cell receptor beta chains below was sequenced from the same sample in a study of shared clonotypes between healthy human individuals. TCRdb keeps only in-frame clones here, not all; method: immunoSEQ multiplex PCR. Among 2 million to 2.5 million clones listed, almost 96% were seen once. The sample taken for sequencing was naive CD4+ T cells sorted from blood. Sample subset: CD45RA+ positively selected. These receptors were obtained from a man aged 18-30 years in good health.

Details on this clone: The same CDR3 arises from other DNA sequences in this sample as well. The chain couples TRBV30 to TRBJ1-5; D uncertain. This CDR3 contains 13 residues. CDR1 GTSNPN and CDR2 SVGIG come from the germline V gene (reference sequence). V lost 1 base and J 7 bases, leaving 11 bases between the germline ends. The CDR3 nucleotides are TGTGCCTGGAGTGCCGGAGGAGGGCAGCCCCAGCATTTT. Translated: CAWSAGGGQPQHF.

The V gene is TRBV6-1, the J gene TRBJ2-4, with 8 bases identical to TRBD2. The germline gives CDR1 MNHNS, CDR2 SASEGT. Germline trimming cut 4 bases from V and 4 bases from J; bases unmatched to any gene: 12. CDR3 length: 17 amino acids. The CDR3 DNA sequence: TGTGCCAGCAGTGCCGTTGGGGCGGGGGGCCTTAAAAACATTCAGTACTTC. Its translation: CASSAVGAGGLKNIQYF.

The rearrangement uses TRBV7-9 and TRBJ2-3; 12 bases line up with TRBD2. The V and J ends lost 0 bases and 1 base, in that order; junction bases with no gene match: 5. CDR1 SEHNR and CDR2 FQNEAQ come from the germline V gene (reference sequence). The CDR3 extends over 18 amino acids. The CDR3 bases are TGTGCCAGCAGCTTAGCTATGACTAGCGGGGGCGGCACAGATACGCAGTATTTT. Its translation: CASSLAMTSGGGTDTQYF.

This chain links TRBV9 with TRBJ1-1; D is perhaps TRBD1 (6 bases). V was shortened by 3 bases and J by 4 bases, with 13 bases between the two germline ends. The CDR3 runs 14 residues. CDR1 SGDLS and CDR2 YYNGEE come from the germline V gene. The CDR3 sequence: CASSGITGTTEAFF. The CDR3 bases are TGTGCCAGCAGCGGAATTACAGGGACCACTGAAGCTTTCTTT.

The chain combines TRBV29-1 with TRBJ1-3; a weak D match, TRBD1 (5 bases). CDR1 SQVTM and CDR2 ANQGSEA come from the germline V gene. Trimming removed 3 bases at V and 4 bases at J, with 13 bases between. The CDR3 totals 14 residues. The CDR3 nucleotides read TGCAGCGTTGATCAGGGAGGACCCGGAAACACCATATATTTT. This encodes CSVDQGGPGNTIYF.